The clone carrying this T cell receptor (beta chain) was recorded at least ten times. Its antigen is not identified. These data come from a study of beta chain features in type 1 diabetes. At the level of the study: Sorted cells from all samples, numbering approximately 100 million, were examined.

Reverse transcribing all isolated RNA meant expressed TCRB transcripts were sequenced. Method: immunoSEQ multiplex PCR; TCRdb's copy keeps in-frame clones and lacks some. The table records more than 300,000 clones, 9.5% to 10% of them present only once. Study-wide points: TCRB CDR3s were moderately but significantly shorter in Type 1 diabetes patients in all four CD4+ subsets. Within the patient group, naive, central memory and Treg TCRB repertoires appeared more similar to each other than within healthy donors.

The CDR3 extends over 18 amino acids. From germline, CDR1 is SGHVS and CDR2 FQNEAQ. V was clipped by 1 base and J by 0 bases; unmatched bases: 7. In total, each donor contributed a single heparinised blood draw that averaged approximately 120 mL. Purity exceeded 95% in all sorted populations. This sequence originates from a young man with type 1 diabetes. The chain has TRBV7-8 and TRBJ2-4; 9 nucleotides agree with TRBD1. Material for sequencing was central memory CD4+ T cells from blood. CDR3: CASSLGTGVVLAKNIQYF. For the CDR3, the DNA is TGTGCCAGCAGCTTAGGGACAGGGGTGGTCTTAGCCAAAAACATTCAGTACTTC.